This entry lists 5 T cell receptor beta chains sequenced from one sample in a study of shared clonotypes between healthy human individuals. CD8 cells regarded as naive lacked CD45RO, were positively chosen for CCR7, and omitted terminally differentiated effector memory CD45RA+ cells. The data were produced by immunoSEQ multiplex PCR, yet TCRdb's version contains in-frame clones alone and is incomplete. The data show some 2,100,000 clones, about 92% seen once. The material sequenced was naive CD8+ T cells from PBMCs. All receptors derive from a man aged 18-30 years in good health. Some clones in this sample may be carry-over from other donors' samples.

The V call is TRBV5-6, the J call TRBJ1-5; D may be TRBD1 (6 bases). This CDR3 comprises 16 residues. The V end was cut by 0 bases, the J end by 5 bases, with 15 bases between. CDR1 and CDR2 from the germline V gene are SGHDT and YYEEEE. This chain's CDR3 is CASSLGGAGVHQPQHF. The CDR3 DNA sequence: TGTGCCAGCAGCTTGGGAGGCGCAGGGGTCCATCAGCCCCAGCATTTT.

V gene TRBV11-2 combines with J gene TRBJ2-2; perhaps TRBD2 as D (6 bases). The length of the CDR3 is 16 residues. Germline V lookup: CDR1 SGHAT, CDR2 FQNNGV. V was clipped by 1 base and J by 4 bases, with 13 bases between them. Here the CDR3 DNA reads TGTGCCAGCAGCTTAGTGGGGGACTTCGTCACCGGGGAGCTGTTTTTT. Translated, it gives CASSLVGDFVTGELFF.

V is TRBV11-2 and J is TRBJ1-2, with D possibly matching TRBD1 (5 bases). The CDR3 has 18 residues. Trimming pared 2 bases from V and 2 bases from J, leaving 21 bases between. CDR1 and CDR2 from the germline V gene are SGHAT and FQNNGV. DNA for the CDR3: TGTGCCAGCAGCTTAATCCGGGACGGGGCCCAGAGAAACTATGGCTACACCTTC. It codes for CASSLIRDGAQRNYGYTF. Full variable domain (outside the CDR3, taken from reference TRBV11-2 and TRBJ1-2): EAGVAQSPRYKIIEKRQSVAFWCNPISGHATLYWYQQILGQGPKLLIQFQNNGVVDDSQLPKDRFSAERLKGVDSTLKIQPAKLEDSAVYLCASSLIRDGAQRNYGYTFGSGTRLTVV.

This rearrangement joins TRBV6-7 to TRBJ2-5, with 9 bases lining up with TRBD2. TRBV6-7 is recorded as an ORF, its role being uncertain. The CDR3 has 18 amino acids. Losses at the gene ends were 0 bases for V and 6 bases for J; bases not matched to a gene: 14. DNA of the CDR3: TGTGCCAGCAGTTACTCGATTCTTACGTTGGCGGGAGGGCAGACCCAGTACTTC. This codes for CASSYSILTLAGGQTQYF.

This chain joins TRBV7-9 and TRBJ2-4; D is uncertain. CDR1 is SEHNR, CDR2 FQNEAQ, per germline (reference sequence). Trimming removed 4 bases at V and 0 bases at J, with 4 bases between. There are 13 residues in the CDR3. CDR3 coding DNA: TGTGCCAGCAGCTCGGCAGCCAAAAACATTCAGTACTTC. It encodes CASSSAAKNIQYF.